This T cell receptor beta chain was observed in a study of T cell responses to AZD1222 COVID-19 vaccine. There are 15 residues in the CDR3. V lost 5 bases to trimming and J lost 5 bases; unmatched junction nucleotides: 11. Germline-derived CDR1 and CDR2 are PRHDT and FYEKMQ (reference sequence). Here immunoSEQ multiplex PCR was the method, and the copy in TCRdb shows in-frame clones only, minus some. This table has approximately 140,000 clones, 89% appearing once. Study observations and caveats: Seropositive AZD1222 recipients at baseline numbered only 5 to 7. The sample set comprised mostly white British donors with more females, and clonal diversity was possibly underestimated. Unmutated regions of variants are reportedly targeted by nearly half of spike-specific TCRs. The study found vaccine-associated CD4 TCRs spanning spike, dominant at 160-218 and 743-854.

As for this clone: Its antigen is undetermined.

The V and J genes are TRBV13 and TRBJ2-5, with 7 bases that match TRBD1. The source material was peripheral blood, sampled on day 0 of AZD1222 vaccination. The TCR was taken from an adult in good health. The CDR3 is CASSHRTGGWETQYF. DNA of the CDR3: TGTGCCAGCAGCCACCGGACAGGAGGTTGGGAGACCCAGTACTTC. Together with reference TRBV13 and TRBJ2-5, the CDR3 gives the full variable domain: AAGVIQSPRHLIKEKRETATLKCYPIPRHDTVYWYQQGPGQDPQFLISFYEKMQSDKGSIPDRFSAQQFSDYHSELNMSSLELGDSALYFCASSHRTGGWETQYFGPGTRLLVL.